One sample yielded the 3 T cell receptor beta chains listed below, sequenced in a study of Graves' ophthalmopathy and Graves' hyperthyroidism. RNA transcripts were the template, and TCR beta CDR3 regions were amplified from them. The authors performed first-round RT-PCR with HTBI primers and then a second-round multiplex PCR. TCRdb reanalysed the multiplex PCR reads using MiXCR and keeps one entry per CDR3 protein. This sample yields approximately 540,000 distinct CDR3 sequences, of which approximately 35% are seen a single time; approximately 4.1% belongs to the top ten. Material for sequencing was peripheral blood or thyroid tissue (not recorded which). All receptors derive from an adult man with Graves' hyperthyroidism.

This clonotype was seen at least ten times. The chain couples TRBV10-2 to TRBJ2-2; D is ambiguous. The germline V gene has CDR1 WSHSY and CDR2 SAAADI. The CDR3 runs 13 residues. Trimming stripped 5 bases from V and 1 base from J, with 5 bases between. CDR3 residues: CASSRLNTGELFF. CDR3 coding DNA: TGCGCCAGCAGTCGACTGAACACCGGGGAGCTGTTTTTT.

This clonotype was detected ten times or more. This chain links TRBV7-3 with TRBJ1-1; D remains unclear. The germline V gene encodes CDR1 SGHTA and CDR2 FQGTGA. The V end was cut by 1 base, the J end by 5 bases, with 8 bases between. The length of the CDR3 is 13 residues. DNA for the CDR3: TGTGCCAGCAGCTTAATAGGTCAGACTGAAGCTTTCTTT. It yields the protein CASSLIGQTEAFF.

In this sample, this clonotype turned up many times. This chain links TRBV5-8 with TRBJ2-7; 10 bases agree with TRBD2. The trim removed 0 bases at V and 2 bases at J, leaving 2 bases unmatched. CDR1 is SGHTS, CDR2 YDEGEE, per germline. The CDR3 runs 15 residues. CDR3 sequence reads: CASSLASGSPYEQYF. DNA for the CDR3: TGTGCCAGCAGCTTGGCTAGCGGGAGTCCCTACGAGCAGTACTTC.